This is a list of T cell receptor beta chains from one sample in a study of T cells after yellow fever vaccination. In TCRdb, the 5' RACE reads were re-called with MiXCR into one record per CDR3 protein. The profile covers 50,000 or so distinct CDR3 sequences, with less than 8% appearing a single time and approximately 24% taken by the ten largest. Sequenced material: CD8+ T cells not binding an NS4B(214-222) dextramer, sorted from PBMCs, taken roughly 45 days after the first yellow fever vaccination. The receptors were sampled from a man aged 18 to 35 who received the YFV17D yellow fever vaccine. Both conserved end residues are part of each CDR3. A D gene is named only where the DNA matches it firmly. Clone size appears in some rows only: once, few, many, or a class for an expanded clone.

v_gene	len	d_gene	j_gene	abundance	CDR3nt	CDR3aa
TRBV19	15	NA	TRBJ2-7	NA	TGTGCCAGTAGTATCCGACAGGCCCCCGTCAGCGAGCAGTACTTC	CASSIRQAPVSEQYF
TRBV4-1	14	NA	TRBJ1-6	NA	TGCGCCAGCAGCCAAACAGGGTTAGCCTCACCCCTCCACTTT	CASSQTGLASPLHF
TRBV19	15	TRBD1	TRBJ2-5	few	TGTGCCAGTAGTATCTCGGGACAGCCCCTGGAGACCCAGTACTTC	CASSISGQPLETQYF
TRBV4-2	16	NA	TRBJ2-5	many	TGTGCCAGCAGCCCCGAGAGGGCGGGGGCTGGGTCGACCCAGTACTTC	CASSPERAGAGSTQYF
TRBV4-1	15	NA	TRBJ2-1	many	TGCGCCAGCAGCCAAGGGGGGAGCTCCTACAATGAGCAGTTCTTC	CASSQGGSSYNEQFF
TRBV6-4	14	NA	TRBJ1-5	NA	TGTGCCAGCAGCCCGGGAATGGGCAATCAGCCCCAGCATTTT	CASSPGMGNQPQHF
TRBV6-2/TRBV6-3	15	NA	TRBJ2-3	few	TGTGCCAGCAGAGAGGAGGCTAGCGGCACAGATACGCAGTATTTT	CASREEASGTDTQYF
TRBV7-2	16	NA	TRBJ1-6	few	TGTGCCAGCAGCTTACCGGGAAACAGATTGAATTCACCCCTCCACTTT	CASSLPGNRLNSPLHF
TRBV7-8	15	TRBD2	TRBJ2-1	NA	TGTGCCAGCATTTTTGGGACTACCTACTACAATGAGCAGTTCTTC	CASIFGTTYYNEQFF
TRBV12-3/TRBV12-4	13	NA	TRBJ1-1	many	TGTGCCAGCAGGCCCTTGGAAAGCACTGAAGCTTTCTTT	CASRPLESTEAFF
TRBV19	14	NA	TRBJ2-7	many	TGTGCCAGTAGTATTTTAGGGTCAAGGGACGAGCAGTACTTC	CASSILGSRDEQYF
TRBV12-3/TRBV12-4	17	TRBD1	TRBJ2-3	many	TGTGCCAGCAGTCTTATAACGGGACAGGGGGGCACAGATACGCAGTATTTT	CASSLITGQGGTDTQYF
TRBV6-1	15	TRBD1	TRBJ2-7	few	TGTGCCAGCAGCCACCGGGACAGGGGGTACTACGAGCAGTACTTC	CASSHRDRGYYEQYF
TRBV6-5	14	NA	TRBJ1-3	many	TGTGCCAGCAGTTCCACGGGCTCTGGAAACACCATATATTTT	CASSSTGSGNTIYF
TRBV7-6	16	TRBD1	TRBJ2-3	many	TGTGCCAGCAGCTTAGGGACAGGGCGGTTTACAGATACGCAGTATTTT	CASSLGTGRFTDTQYF
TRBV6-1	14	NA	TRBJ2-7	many	TGTGCCAGCAGTGACAGGGGAGGGCCCTACGAGCAGTACTTC	CASSDRGGPYEQYF
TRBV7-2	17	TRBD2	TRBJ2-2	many	TGTGCCAGCAGCTCTAACACCTTAGCGGGGGACACCGGGGAGCTGTTTTTT	CASSSNTLAGDTGELFF
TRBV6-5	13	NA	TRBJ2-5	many	TGTGCCAGCAGTTACTCCAGTGTGGAGACCCAGTACTTC	CASSYSSVETQYF
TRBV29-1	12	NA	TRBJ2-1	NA	TGCAGCGTTGTCGCAGCCTTGAATGAGCAGTTCTTC	CSVVAALNEQFF
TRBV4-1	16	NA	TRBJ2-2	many	TGCGCCAGCAGTCTCCGGGACACACTAACCACCGGGGAGCTGTTTTTT	CASSLRDTLTTGELFF
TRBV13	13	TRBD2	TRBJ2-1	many	TGTGCCAGTAAGCGGGGGGGGGTCAATGAGCAGTTCTTC	CASKRGGVNEQFF
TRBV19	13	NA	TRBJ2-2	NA	TGTGCCAGTAGTATAGACCCTACCGGGGAGCTGTTTTTT	CASSIDPTGELFF
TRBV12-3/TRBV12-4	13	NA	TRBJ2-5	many	TGTGCCAGCAATTACGCGGGGACGAAGACCCAGTACTTC	CASNYAGTKTQYF
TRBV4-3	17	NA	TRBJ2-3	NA	TGCGCCAGCAGCCAAGATAATGGGGGGGGGGCCGGAGATACGCAGTATTTT	CASSQDNGGGAGDTQYF
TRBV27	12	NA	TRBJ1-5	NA	TGTGCCAGCCGCCTCGGCAATCAGCCCCAGCATTTT	CASRLGNQPQHF
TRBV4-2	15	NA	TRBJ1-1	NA	TGTGCCAGCGGCCAAGATGGTCCCCTTCGGACTGAAGCTTTCTTT	CASGQDGPLRTEAFF
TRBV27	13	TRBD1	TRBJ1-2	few	TGTGCCAGCAGTTTAGGGGCAGGACAGGGCACCACCTTC	CASSLGAGQGTTF
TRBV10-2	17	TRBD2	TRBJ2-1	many	TGCGCCAGCAGTGAGCGCTCTAGCGGGGGGGTACTCAATGAGCAGTTCTTC	CASSERSSGGVLNEQFF
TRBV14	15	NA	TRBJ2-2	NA	TGTGCCAGCAGCCAAGTGTATGCGAACACCGGGGAGCTGTTTTTT	CASSQVYANTGELFF
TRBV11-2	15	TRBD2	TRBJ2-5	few	TGTGCCAGCAGCTCTAGCGGGGGGGCCTTGGAGACCCAGTACTTC	CASSSSGGALETQYF
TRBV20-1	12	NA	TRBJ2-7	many	TGCAGTGCTGGAGCGTCCTTGGCCGAGCAGTACTTC	CSAGASLAEQYF
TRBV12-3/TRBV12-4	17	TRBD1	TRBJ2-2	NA	TGTGCCAGCAGTTTGGAGTACGGGACAGGGGGTGCCGGGGAGCTGTTTTTT	CASSLEYGTGGAGELFF
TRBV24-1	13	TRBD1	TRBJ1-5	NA	TGTGCCACCAGTGATCAGGGGGCCGGTGGCCAGCATTTT	CATSDQGAGGQHF
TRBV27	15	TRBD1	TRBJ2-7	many	TGTGCCAGCAGTCCGGGGACAGAAAAGCCCTACGAGCAGTACTTC	CASSPGTEKPYEQYF
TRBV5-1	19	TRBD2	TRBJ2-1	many	TGCGCCAGCAGCTTGGGACGGGTACTAGCGGGGGGGCGCGACAATGAGCAGTTCTTC	CASSLGRVLAGGRDNEQFF
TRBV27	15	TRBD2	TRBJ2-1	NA	TGTGCCAGCACCGCAGCGGGGGGGCCTCGCAATGAGCAGTTCTTC	CASTAAGGPRNEQFF
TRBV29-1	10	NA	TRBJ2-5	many	TGCAGCGGCCTATTTCAGACCCAGTACTTC	CSGLFQTQYF
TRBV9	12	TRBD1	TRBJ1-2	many	TGTGCCAGCAGCGGACAGGGTGGTGGCTACACCTTC	CASSGQGGGYTF
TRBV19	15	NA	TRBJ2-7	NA	TGTGCCAGTAGTATGGGGCAGTCCTACCCCTACGAGCAGTACTTC	CASSMGQSYPYEQYF
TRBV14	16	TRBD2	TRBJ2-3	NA	TGTGTCAGCAGCATTCGGACTAGCGGGGGGACAGATACGCAGTATTTT	CVSSIRTSGGTDTQYF
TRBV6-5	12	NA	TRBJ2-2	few	TGTGCCAGTAGCCCGGGGGCCGGGGAGCTGTTTTTT	CASSPGAGELFF
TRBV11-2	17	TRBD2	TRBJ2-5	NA	TGTGCCAGCAGCTTACTGTCTAGCGGGGGGCAACAAGAGACCCAGTACTTC	CASSLLSSGGQQETQYF
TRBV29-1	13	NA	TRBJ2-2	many	TGCAGCGTTGAATTCGGACAGCCCGGGGAGCTGTTTTTT	CSVEFGQPGELFF
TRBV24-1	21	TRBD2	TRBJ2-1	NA	TGTGCCACCAGTGATTTGAGCTGCCGGGGGGTGCCCGATCTCTCCTACAATGAGCAGTTCTTC	CATSDLSCRGVPDLSYNEQFF
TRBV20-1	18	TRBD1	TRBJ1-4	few	TGCAGTGCTAGAAAAGACAGGGTCGGTTCGAGGGCTAATGAAAAACTGTTTTTT	CSARKDRVGSRANEKLFF
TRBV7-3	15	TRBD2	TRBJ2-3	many	TGTGCCAGCAGCGGGAGCGGGGGGGCGAGTGATACGCAGTATTTT	CASSGSGGASDTQYF